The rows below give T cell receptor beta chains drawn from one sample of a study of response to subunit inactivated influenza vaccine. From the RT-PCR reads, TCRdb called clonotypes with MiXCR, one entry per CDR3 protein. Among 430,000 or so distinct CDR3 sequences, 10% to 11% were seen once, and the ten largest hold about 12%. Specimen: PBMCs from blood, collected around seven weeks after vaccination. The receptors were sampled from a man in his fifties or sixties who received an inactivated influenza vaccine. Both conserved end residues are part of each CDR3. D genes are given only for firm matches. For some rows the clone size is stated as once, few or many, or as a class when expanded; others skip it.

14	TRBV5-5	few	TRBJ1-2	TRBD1	CASSSTGREVGYTF	TGTGCCAGCAGCTCGACAGGGAGGGAGGTTGGCTACACCTTC
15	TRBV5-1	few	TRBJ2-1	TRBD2	CASSGGGLVYNEQFF	TGCGCCAGCAGCGGCGGGGGACTAGTCTACAATGAGCAGTTCTTC
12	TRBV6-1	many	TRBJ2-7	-	CASSGQGNEQYF	TGTGCCAGCAGTGGGCAGGGTAACGAGCAGTACTTC
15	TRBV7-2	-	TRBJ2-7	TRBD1	CASSLGGTAFYEQYF	TGTGCCAGCAGCTTAGGTGGGACAGCCTTCTACGAGCAGTACTTC
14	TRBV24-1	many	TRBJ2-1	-	CATSGPGRGNEQFF	TGTGCCACCAGTGGACCCGGCAGGGGCAATGAGCAGTTCTTC
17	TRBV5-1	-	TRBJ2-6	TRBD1	CASRAGTDSSGANVLTF	TGCGCCAGCAGAGCCGGGACAGACAGCTCTGGGGCCAACGTCCTGACTTTC
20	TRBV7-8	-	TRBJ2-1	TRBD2	CASSSHPGLADQVSYNEQFF	TGTGCCAGCAGCTCTCATCCGGGACTAGCGGACCAAGTCTCCTACAATGAGCAGTTCTTC
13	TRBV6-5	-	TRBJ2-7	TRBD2	CASSSTSKYEQYF	TGTGCCAGCAGTTCGACTAGCAAATACGAGCAGTACTTC
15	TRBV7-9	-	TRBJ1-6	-	CASSPGGGRNSPLHF	TGTGCCAGCAGCCCCGGTGGGGGTAGAAATTCACCCCTCCACTTT
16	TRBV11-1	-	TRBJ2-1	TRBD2	CASSLVLLAGINEQFF	TGTGCCAGCAGCTTAGTGTTACTAGCGGGAATTAATGAGCAGTTCTTC
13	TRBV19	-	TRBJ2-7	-	CASRDRMGGEQYF	TGTGCCAGTAGGGACCGGATGGGGGGCGAGCAGTACTTC
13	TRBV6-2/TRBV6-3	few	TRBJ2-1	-	CASSYPTKNEQFF	TGTGCCAGCAGTTACCCTACTAAAAATGAGCAGTTCTTC
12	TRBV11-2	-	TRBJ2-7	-	CASSKMPGEQYF	TGTGCCAGCAGCAAAATGCCGGGCGAGCAGTACTTC
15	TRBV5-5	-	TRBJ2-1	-	CASSLRPDPYNEQFF	TGTGCCAGCAGCTTGAGGCCGGACCCCTACAATGAGCAGTTCTTC
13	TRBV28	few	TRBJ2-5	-	CASKSNDRETQYF	TGTGCCAGCAAGAGTAATGACCGGGAGACCCAGTACTTC
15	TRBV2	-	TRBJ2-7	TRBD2	CASRLLAGGPHEQYF	TGTGCCAGCAGACTACTGGCGGGGGGGCCCCACGAGCAGTACTTC
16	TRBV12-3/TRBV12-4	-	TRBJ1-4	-	CASGRTTGLGPEKLFF	TGTGCCAGCGGTCGCACCACAGGGCTGGGGCCCGAAAAACTGTTTTTT
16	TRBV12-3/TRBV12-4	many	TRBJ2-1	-	CASSLYGGGAYNEQFF	TGTGCCAGCAGTCTATACGGGGGAGGTGCCTACAATGAGCAGTTCTTC
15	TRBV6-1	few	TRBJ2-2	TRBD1	CASSRDRGIAGELFF	TGTGCCAGCAGCCGGGACAGGGGGATCGCCGGGGAGCTGTTTTTT
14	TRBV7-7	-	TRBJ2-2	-	CASSPYPQTGELFF	TGTGCCAGCAGCCCATATCCACAGACCGGGGAGCTGTTTTTT
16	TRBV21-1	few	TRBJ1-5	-	CASSKSRHGGNQPQHF	TGTGCCAGCAGCAAATCCAGACATGGTGGCAATCAGCCCCAGCATTTT
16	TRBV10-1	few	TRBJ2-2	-	CASSESGDGETGELFF	TGCGCCAGCAGTGAGAGTGGGGACGGGGAAACCGGGGAGCTGTTTTTT
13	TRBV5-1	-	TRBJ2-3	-	CASSEGTTDTQYF	TGCGCCAGCAGCGAAGGGACAACAGATACGCAGTATTTT
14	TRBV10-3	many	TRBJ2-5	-	CAISEPGLGETQYF	TGTGCCATCAGTGAGCCGGGGTTAGGAGAGACCCAGTACTTC
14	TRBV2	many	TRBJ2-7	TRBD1	CASSWDRGDYEQYF	TGTGCCAGCAGTTGGGACAGGGGCGACTACGAGCAGTACTTC
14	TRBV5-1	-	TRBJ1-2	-	CASSFAGGADGYTF	TGCGCCAGCAGCTTCGCCGGAGGGGCGGATGGCTACACCTTC
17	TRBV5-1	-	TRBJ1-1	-	CASSLDGRASMNTEAFF	TGCGCCAGCAGCTTGGATGGACGGGCGTCCATGAACACTGAAGCTTTCTTT
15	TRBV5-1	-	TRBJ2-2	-	CASRFPGSNTGELFF	TGCGCCAGCAGATTCCCGGGGTCGAACACCGGGGAGCTGTTTTTT
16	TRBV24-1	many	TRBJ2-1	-	CATSDSGRPTYNEQFF	TGTGCCACCAGTGATTCCGGACGGCCAACCTACAATGAGCAGTTCTTC
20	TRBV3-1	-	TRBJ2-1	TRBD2	CASSQHLGLAGEFSYNEQFF	TGTGCCAGCAGCCAACACCTGGGACTAGCGGGGGAGTTCTCCTACAATGAGCAGTTCTTC
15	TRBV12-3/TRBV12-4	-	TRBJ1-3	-	CASSSAGSSGNTIYF	TGTGCCAGCAGCTCCGCCGGGTCCTCTGGAAACACCATATATTTT
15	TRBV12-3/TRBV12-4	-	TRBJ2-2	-	CASRTTDPNTGELFF	TGTGCCAGCAGGACGACAGACCCGAACACCGGGGAGCTGTTTTTT
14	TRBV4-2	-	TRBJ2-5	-	CASSQEGAGETQYF	TGTGCCAGCAGCCAAGAGGGGGCCGGAGAGACCCAGTACTTC
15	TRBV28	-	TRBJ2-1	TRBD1	CASSPGTGGINEQFF	TGTGCCAGCAGTCCCGGGACAGGGGGGATCAATGAGCAGTTCTTC
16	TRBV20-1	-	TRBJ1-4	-	CSARDRIGQNGEKLFF	TGCAGTGCTAGAGATAGGATAGGGCAGAATGGGGAAAAACTGTTTTTT
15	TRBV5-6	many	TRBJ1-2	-	CASSTLRSANYGYTF	TGTGCCAGCAGCACGCTGAGGAGTGCTAACTATGGCTACACCTTC
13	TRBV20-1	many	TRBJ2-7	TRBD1	CSARVTGPYEQYF	TGCAGTGCTAGAGTGACAGGGCCCTACGAGCAGTACTTC
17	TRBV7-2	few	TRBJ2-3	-	CASSLANRLISTDTQYF	TGTGCCAGCAGCTTAGCGAACAGGCTAATTAGCACAGATACGCAGTATTTT
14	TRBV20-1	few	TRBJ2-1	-	CSARGWLANNEQFF	TGCAGTGCTAGAGGGTGGCTAGCGAACAATGAGCAGTTCTTC
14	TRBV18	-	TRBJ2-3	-	CASSPTWGTDTQYF	TGTGCCAGCTCCCCGACCTGGGGCACAGATACGCAGTATTTT